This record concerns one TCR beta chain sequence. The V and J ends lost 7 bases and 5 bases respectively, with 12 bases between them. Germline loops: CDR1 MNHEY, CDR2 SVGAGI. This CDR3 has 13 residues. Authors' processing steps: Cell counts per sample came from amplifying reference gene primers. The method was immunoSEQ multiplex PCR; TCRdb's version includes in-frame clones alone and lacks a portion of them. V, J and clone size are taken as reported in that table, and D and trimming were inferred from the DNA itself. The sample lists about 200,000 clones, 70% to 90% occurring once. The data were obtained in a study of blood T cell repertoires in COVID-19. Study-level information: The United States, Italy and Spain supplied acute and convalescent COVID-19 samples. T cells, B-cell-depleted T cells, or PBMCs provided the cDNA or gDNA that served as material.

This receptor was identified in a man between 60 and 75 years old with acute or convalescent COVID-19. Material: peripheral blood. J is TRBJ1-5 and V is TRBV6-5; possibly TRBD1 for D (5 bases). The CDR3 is CASMSPGHQPQHF. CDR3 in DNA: TGTGCCAGCATGTCCCCAGGGCATCAGCCCCAGCATTTT.